The next 26 T cell receptor beta chains were all read from a single sample in a study of PD-1 blockade in classical Hodgkin lymphoma. Sample time point: cycle 4 day 1 (C4D1), after 5 to 7 weeks of nivolumab. Each and every patient relapsed after autologous stem cell transplantation, and patients got differing brentuximab vedotin exposure. Sequenced by immunoSEQ multiplex PCR; TCRdb stores in-frame clones only, minus some. The data show more than 95,000 clones, approximately 89% seen once. The specimen was peripheral blood mononuclear cells (PBMCs), collected before the fourth cycle of nivolumab. Receptor source: a human donor with classical Hodgkin lymphoma.

This rearrangement joins TRBV18 to TRBJ2-1, with D perhaps matching TRBD2 (6 bases). Trimming removed 2 bases from V and 9 bases from J, with 11 bases in between. CDR1 KGHSH and CDR2 LQKENI come from the germline V gene. There are 13 residues in the CDR3. The CDR3 region is CASSPNGGSEQFF. As DNA, the CDR3 is TGTGCCAGCTCACCAAATGGGGGGTCTGAGCAGTTCTTC.

This rearrangement joins TRBV28 to TRBJ2-7; 8 bases are shared with TRBD1. CDR1 is MDHEN and CDR2 is SYDVKM in the germline V gene. Trimming removed 6 bases from V and 6 bases from J; junction bases left unmatched: 13. The CDR3 has 15 amino acids. The CDR3 DNA is TGTGCCAGCAGCTTGGGGACAGGCGCGAACCCCGAGCAGTACTTC. Encoded protein: CASSLGTGANPEQYF.

The V call is TRBV4-1, the J call TRBJ2-7; 7 nucleotides agree with TRBD2. Germline CDR1 is MGHRA and CDR2 is YSYEKL. The CDR3 extends over 16 amino acids. Losses at the gene ends were 1 base for V and 3 bases for J; bases not matched to a gene: 9. DNA of the CDR3: TGCGCCAGCAGCCAAGGGAGCGGGACGGGTAACTACGAGCAGTACTTC. Translated, it gives CASSQGSGTGNYEQYF.

The chain employs TRBV28 and TRBJ1-5; possible D gene TRBD1, 5 bases. CDR3 length: 12 amino acids. V lost 4 bases to trimming and J lost 6 bases, with 7 bases between them. The V gene's germline CDR1 is MDHEN and CDR2 SYDVKM. CDR3 DNA: TGTGCCAGCAGTTCTAGGGGTCAGCCCCAGCATTTT. Translating it yields CASSSRGQPQHF.

This clone was picked up one time. This chain links TRBV28 with TRBJ1-1, with 11 positions matching TRBD1. This CDR3 contains 16 residues. From germline, CDR1 is MDHEN and CDR2 SYDVKM. V was clipped by 5 bases and J by 5 bases; unmatched bases: 10. In DNA form, the CDR3 reads TGTGCCAGCAGTCTAAGGACAGGGGGCGCGGGGACTGAAGCTTTCTTT. Translating gives CASSLRTGGAGTEAFF.

V gene TRBV18 combines with J gene TRBJ2-5; D uncertain. Germline V gene sequence: CDR1 KGHSH, CDR2 LQKENI. The V gene lost 3 bases and the J gene lost 3 bases, with 2 bases spanning the gap. The length of the CDR3 is 11 residues. The CDR3 DNA follows: TGTGCCAGCTCACCGGAAGAGACCCAGTACTTC. Amino acids: CASSPEETQYF.

The CDR3 is CASSPQQLYTGELFF. CDR3 bases: TGTGCCAGTAGCCCCCAACAACTGTACACCGGGGAGCTGTTTTTT. This chain joins TRBV19 and TRBJ2-2; no reliable D call. V dropped 6 bases and J dropped 3 bases, with 14 bases sitting between them. The germline V gene encodes CDR1 LNHDA and CDR2 SQIVND (reference sequence). This CDR3 spans 15 amino acids. Supplemented by reference TRBV19 and TRBJ2-2, the full variable domain reads DGGITQSPKYLFRKEGQNVTLSCEQNLNHDAMYWYRQDPGQGLRLIYYSQIVNDFQKGDIAEGYSVSREKKESFPLTVTSAQKNPTAFYLCASSPQQLYTGELFFGEGSRLTVL.

This chain links TRBV6-5 with TRBJ1-2; 10 nucleotides match TRBD1. Germline V gives CDR1 MNHEY, CDR2 SVGAGI. The ends lost 2 bases at V and 3 bases at J; junction bases unmatched: 6. The CDR3 has 16 residues. This chain's CDR3 is CASSYLPGQGDYGYTF. The DNA of the CDR3 is TGTGCCAGCAGTTACCTACCAGGACAGGGGGACTATGGCTACACCTTC.

The count of this clone is one. V and J are TRBV28 and TRBJ1-2, with TRBD1 matching 9 bases. The germline CDR1 and CDR2 sequences are MDHEN and SYDVKM. V gave up 3 bases and J gave up 4 bases; unmatched junction bases: 6. The CDR3 extends over 15 amino acids. The CDR3 DNA follows: TGTGCCAGCAGTTTTTCTCCGGGACAGGGCTATGGCTACACCTTC. Encoded protein: CASSFSPGQGYGYTF.

J is TRBJ2-5 and V is TRBV18; D possibly corresponds to TRBD2 (6 bases). V was pared by 2 bases and J by 4 bases, with 14 bases between. This CDR3 region has 15 residues. Germline CDR1 is KGHSH and CDR2 is LQKENI. The CDR3 region is CASSPTGGWGETQYF. Here the CDR3 DNA reads TGTGCCAGCTCACCAACCGGGGGTTGGGGAGAGACCCAGTACTTC.

The V and J genes are TRBV4-1 and TRBJ1-2; D ambiguous. Germline lookup yields CDR1 MGHRA and CDR2 YSYEKL. Trimming stripped 2 bases from V and 4 bases from J, with 11 bases between. CDR3 length equals 14 residues. CDR3: CASSQTASLYGYTF. The CDR3 nucleotides are TGCGCCAGCAGCCAAACAGCAAGCCTCTATGGCTACACCTTC.

The chain is built from TRBV7-9 and TRBJ1-2; TRBD1 agrees at 9 bases. The germline V gene has CDR1 SEHNR and CDR2 FQNEAQ (reference sequence). Trimming removed 5 bases from V and 6 bases from J; junction bases left unmatched: 7. The CDR3 totals 14 residues. The CDR3 DNA is TGTGCCAGCAGCCCGGGACAGGGTTTTGATGGCTACACCTTC. Amino acid sequence: CASSPGQGFDGYTF.

The gene calls are TRBV18 and TRBJ2-7; 12 bases line up with TRBD2. The CDR3 extends over 15 amino acids. After removal of 4 bases from V and 1 base from J, the junction contained 2 bases not matched to a gene. Germline V lookup: CDR1 KGHSH, CDR2 LQKENI. As DNA, the CDR3 is TGTGCCAGCTCACAGGGACTAGCGGGTTCCTACGAGCAGTACTTC. Translation gives CASSQGLAGSYEQYF.

V gene TRBV6-1 combines with J gene TRBJ2-7; D might be TRBD1 (5 bases). V lost 7 bases and J 3 bases, leaving 19 bases between the germline ends. The length of the CDR3 is 15 residues. Germline V gene data show CDR1 as MNHNS and CDR2 as SASEGT. CDR3 DNA: TGTGCCAGCATTCGAAGGACAAACCAGGGCTACGAGCAGTACTTC. Translated, it gives CASIRRTNQGYEQYF.

The gene calls are TRBV10-3 and TRBJ2-7, with 8 positions matching TRBD2. The CDR3 covers 17 residues. Germline loops: CDR1 ENHRY, CDR2 SYGVKD. V shed 3 bases and J 0 bases; nucleotides not matched to a gene: 10. CDR3: CAISDRGTRSNSYEQYF. CDR3 nucleotides: TGTGCCATCAGTGACCGAGGGACTAGATCGAACTCCTACGAGCAGTACTTC.

This chain's CDR3 is CATSRVWVSNYGYTF. In DNA, the CDR3 is TGTGCCACCAGCAGAGTTTGGGTCTCTAACTATGGCTACACCTTC. The rearrangement joins TRBV15 to TRBJ1-2, with no clear D. Germline V gene data show CDR1 as LNHNV and CDR2 as YYDKDF (reference sequence). V was clipped by 1 base and J by 0 bases, with 9 bases between them. This CDR3 comprises 15 residues.

The rearrangement links TRBV2 to TRBJ1-1, with no clear D. Germline V gives CDR1 SNHLY, CDR2 FYNNEI. Trimming cost V 5 bases and J 8 bases, with 9 bases left between them. The CDR3 contains 11 residues. Here the CDR3 DNA reads TGTGCCAGCAGTACCACAGAAGAAGCTTTCTTT. Translation gives CASSTTEEAFF.

The chain couples TRBV4-1 to TRBJ2-7; 11 positions match TRBD2. The CDR3 length is 17 residues. V lost 2 bases, J lost 3 bases, and 9 bases stayed unmatched. Per germline, CDR1 MGHRA and CDR2 YSYEKL. The CDR3 nucleotides are TGCGCCAGCAGCCAACTAAGGACTAGCGGGCATATCTACGAGCAGTACTTC. Its translation: CASSQLRTSGHIYEQYF.

This clone was picked up a small number of times. The V and J genes are TRBV23-1 and TRBJ1-5, with D unclear. TRBV23-1 is flagged as an ORF with uncertain function. The ends were cut back, 8 bases at V and 0 bases at J, with 8 bases in the middle. The CDR3 length is 13 residues. CDR3 nucleotide sequence: TGCGCCAGCCGGTCCCGTAGCAATCAGCCCCAGCATTTT. Its translation: CASRSRSNQPQHF.

V usage is TRBV7-2 and J usage is TRBJ2-7; 7 bases line up with TRBD2. V gave up 5 bases and J gave up 9 bases; unmatched junction bases: 7. The CDR3 totals 12 residues. The germline gives CDR1 SGHTA, CDR2 FQGNSA. Here the CDR3 DNA reads TGTGCCAGCAGCCCGGGACTACGGTGGCAGTACTTC. Translating gives CASSPGLRWQYF.

The V call is TRBV10-1, the J call TRBJ1-1; D not resolved. This CDR3 region has 16 residues. Deletions cut 4 bases from V and 1 base from J, with 16 bases between. CDR1 and CDR2 from the germline V gene are WNHNN and SYGVQD (reference sequence). The CDR3 loop is CASSATGGLWNTEAFF. The CDR3 bases are TGCGCCAGCAGTGCCACCGGAGGATTGTGGAACACTGAAGCTTTCTTT.

This chain links TRBV19 with TRBJ2-1, with 7 bases fitting TRBD2. V was pared by 6 bases and J by 0 bases, with 5 bases of the junction left unmatched. This CDR3 contains 15 residues. Germline loops: CDR1 LNHDA, CDR2 SQIVND (reference sequence). The CDR3 DNA follows: TGTGCCAGTAGAACTACTAGCGCCTCCTACAATGAGCAGTTCTTC. Encoded protein: CASRTTSASYNEQFF.

The chain links TRBV7-8 to TRBJ2-3, with 16 bases identical to TRBD2. Trimming cost V 5 bases and J 5 bases; bases outside gene matches: 13. Germline V gives CDR1 SGHVS, CDR2 FQNEAQ. The CDR3 length is 19 residues. CDR3 in amino acids: CASSPGLGTSGRALDTQYF. CDR3 coding DNA: TGTGCCAGCAGCCCAGGTCTCGGGACTAGCGGGAGGGCCTTAGATACGCAGTATTTT.

This clone was observed a few times. No conserved phenylalanine or tryptophan ends this CDR3, so it is likely a read error. The limits of the CDR3 on the DNA are not certain, so only TCRdb's listed CDR3 is given. This sequence joins TRBV11-3 and TRBJ1-1. In germline, CDR1 is SGHNT, CDR2 YENEEA. The CDR3 spans 9 amino acids, including both terminal residues. CDR3 region: CASSVDGSP.

V usage is TRBV4-1 and J usage is TRBJ2-7; D call uncertain. This CDR3 contains 15 residues. Per the germline V gene, CDR1 is MGHRA and CDR2 is YSYEKL. The V end lost 0 bases, the J end lost 0 bases, and 9 bases lay between the germline ends. In DNA, the CDR3 is TGCGCCAGCAGCCAAGAATCCCAGAGCTCCTACGAGCAGTACTTC. The encoded protein is CASSQESQSSYEQYF.

The chain couples TRBV5-8 to TRBJ2-1, with 11 bases aligning to TRBD2. The V segment lost 2 bases and the J segment 7 bases; nucleotides outside the gene matches: 8. CDR3 length equals 16 residues. Germline V gives CDR1 SGHTS, CDR2 YDEGEE. DNA of the CDR3: TGTGCCAGCAGCTTAGGGTGGGCTAGCGGGAGGAATGAGCAGTTCTTC. Its protein product is CASSLGWASGRNEQFF.